A selection of T cell receptor beta chains follows, all from one sample in a study of neurological immune-mediated disorders. One entry per CDR3 protein results from TCRdb running MiXCR on the 5' RACE reads. Of 20,000 to 25,000 distinct CDR3 sequences in the sample, around 6.2% are singletons; the top ten hold over 35%. Material: CD8+ T cells from blood. The receptors come from a man aged 18 to 30 in good health. CDR3s include the opening cysteine and the closing phenylalanine or tryptophan. D genes are given only for firm matches. Part of the rows lack a size; the others show once, few, many or a class for expanded clones.

J gene: TRBJ2-1; D gene: NA; V gene: TRBV20-1; clone size: many; CDR3 protein: CSGLENEQFF; CDR3 DNA: TGCAGTGGGCTGGAGAATGAGCAGTTCTTC
J gene: TRBJ2-1; D gene: NA; V gene: TRBV10-1; clone size: NA; CDR3 protein: CASSDSLPGDEQFF; CDR3 DNA: TGCGCCAGCAGTGACAGCCTCCCCGGGGATGAGCAGTTCTTC
J gene: TRBJ1-5; D gene: TRBD1; V gene: TRBV9; clone size: many; CDR3 protein: CASSEGAGSNQPQHF; CDR3 DNA: TGTGCCAGCAGCGAGGGGGCGGGAAGCAATCAGCCCCAGCATTTT
J gene: TRBJ2-5; D gene: NA; V gene: TRBV4-3; clone size: many; CDR3 protein: CASSQGLVERVQAQYF; CDR3 DNA: TGCGCCAGCAGCCAAGGTCTCGTGGAGAGGGTACAGGCCCAGTACTTC
J gene: TRBJ2-2; D gene: NA; V gene: TRBV3-1; clone size: many; CDR3 protein: CASSQDLGQSGTGELFF; CDR3 DNA: TGTGCCAGCAGCCAAGATTTAGGACAGTCGGGCACCGGGGAGCTGTTTTTT
J gene: TRBJ1-1; D gene: TRBD1; V gene: TRBV9; clone size: many; CDR3 protein: CASSDGTGSPPRGMNTEAFF; CDR3 DNA: TGTGCCAGCAGCGATGGGACAGGGTCTCCGCCTCGGGGCATGAACACTGAAGCTTTCTTT
J gene: TRBJ1-5; D gene: NA; V gene: TRBV12-3/TRBV12-4; clone size: many; CDR3 protein: CASSYGGRGPQHF; CDR3 DNA: TGTGCCAGCAGTTACGGGGGTAGGGGGCCCCAGCATTTT
J gene: TRBJ1-4; D gene: NA; V gene: TRBV6-5; clone size: many; CDR3 protein: CASSLQGGKLFF; CDR3 DNA: TGTGCCAGCAGTCTGCAAGGTGGAAAACTGTTTTTT
J gene: TRBJ2-1; D gene: NA; V gene: TRBV4-1; clone size: many; CDR3 protein: CASSQDKGNEQFF; CDR3 DNA: TGCGCCAGCAGCCAAGATAAAGGAAATGAGCAGTTCTTC
J gene: TRBJ2-2; D gene: TRBD1; V gene: TRBV7-9; clone size: many; CDR3 protein: CASSPTGALNTGELFF; CDR3 DNA: TGTGCCAGCAGCCCGACAGGGGCCCTGAACACCGGGGAGCTGTTTTTT
J gene: TRBJ2-5; D gene: NA; V gene: TRBV10-3; clone size: many; CDR3 protein: CAISEPAREGETQYF; CDR3 DNA: TGTGCCATCAGTGAACCAGCCCGAGAGGGAGAGACCCAGTACTTC
J gene: TRBJ2-5; D gene: NA; V gene: TRBV5-1; clone size: many; CDR3 protein: CASSSIWETQYF; CDR3 DNA: TGCGCCAGCAGCTCCATATGGGAGACCCAGTACTTC
J gene: TRBJ2-3; D gene: NA; V gene: TRBV14; clone size: many; CDR3 protein: CASSEEWNPATDTQYF; CDR3 DNA: TGTGCCAGCAGCGAAGAATGGAACCCGGCCACAGATACGCAGTATTTT
J gene: TRBJ2-7; D gene: NA; V gene: TRBV5-1; clone size: many; CDR3 protein: CASSVDPSYEQYF; CDR3 DNA: TGCGCCAGCAGCGTAGATCCCAGCTACGAGCAGTACTTC
J gene: TRBJ2-2; D gene: NA; V gene: TRBV7-9; clone size: many; CDR3 protein: CASSELDNTGELFF; CDR3 DNA: TGTGCCAGCAGCGAGCTGGATAACACCGGGGAGCTGTTTTTT
J gene: TRBJ1-4; D gene: NA; V gene: TRBV7-8; clone size: NA; CDR3 protein: CASSQAGAVNEKLFF; CDR3 DNA: TGTGCCAGCAGCCAAGCTGGGGCGGTGAATGAAAAACTGTTTTTT
J gene: TRBJ2-7; D gene: NA; V gene: TRBV4-1; clone size: many; CDR3 protein: CASSQDLRGWEQYF; CDR3 DNA: TGCGCCAGCAGCCAAGATCTAAGAGGGTGGGAGCAGTACTTC
J gene: TRBJ1-2; D gene: NA; V gene: TRBV20-1; clone size: medium-sized; CDR3 protein: CSARDEVGNGYTF; CDR3 DNA: TGCAGTGCTAGAGACGAGGTGGGGAATGGCTACACCTTC
J gene: TRBJ1-5; D gene: NA; V gene: TRBV6-5; clone size: many; CDR3 protein: CASSDGSAYSNQPQHF; CDR3 DNA: TGTGCCAGCAGTGACGGGTCGGCTTATAGCAATCAGCCCCAGCATTTT
J gene: TRBJ2-5; D gene: NA; V gene: TRBV7-9; clone size: many; CDR3 protein: CASKNRGFQETQYF; CDR3 DNA: TGTGCCAGCAAGAACCGGGGGTTTCAAGAGACCCAGTACTTC
J gene: TRBJ1-1; D gene: NA; V gene: TRBV10-3; clone size: NA; CDR3 protein: CAISELRDSEAFF; CDR3 DNA: TGTGCCATCAGTGAGTTACGAGACAGTGAAGCTTTCTTT
J gene: TRBJ2-2; D gene: TRBD1; V gene: TRBV7-6; clone size: few; CDR3 protein: CASSTAGTGTGELFF; CDR3 DNA: TGTGCCAGCAGCACCGCCGGGACAGGCACCGGGGAGCTGTTTTTT
J gene: TRBJ1-6; D gene: NA; V gene: TRBV4-3; clone size: many; CDR3 protein: CASSQERGGSPLHF; CDR3 DNA: TGCGCCAGCAGCCAAGAACGAGGGGGTTCACCCCTCCACTTT
J gene: TRBJ2-3; D gene: NA; V gene: TRBV12-3/TRBV12-4; clone size: many; CDR3 protein: CASRHGVPRTDTQYF; CDR3 DNA: TGTGCCAGCAGACACGGAGTCCCGAGAACGGATACGCAGTATTTT
J gene: TRBJ1-5; D gene: NA; V gene: TRBV20-1; clone size: many; CDR3 protein: CSARGFSNQPQHF; CDR3 DNA: TGCAGTGCTAGGGGATTTAGCAATCAGCCCCAGCATTTT
J gene: TRBJ2-3; D gene: NA; V gene: TRBV4-1; clone size: many; CDR3 protein: CASSQDKGSFDTQYF; CDR3 DNA: TGCGCCAGCAGCCAAGATAAGGGTAGTTTTGATACGCAGTATTTT
J gene: TRBJ2-3; D gene: TRBD1; V gene: TRBV30; clone size: many; CDR3 protein: CAWTPGQFTDTQYF; CDR3 DNA: TGTGCCTGGACACCGGGACAGTTTACAGATACGCAGTATTTT
J gene: TRBJ1-6; D gene: TRBD1; V gene: TRBV12-3/TRBV12-4; clone size: many; CDR3 protein: CASSLLGQGNSPLHF; CDR3 DNA: TGTGCCAGCAGTTTACTCGGACAGGGCAATTCACCCCTCCACTTT
J gene: TRBJ1-1; D gene: NA; V gene: TRBV7-8; clone size: many; CDR3 protein: CASSQGDYTEAFF; CDR3 DNA: TGTGCCAGCAGCCAGGGAGACTACACTGAAGCTTTCTTT
J gene: TRBJ2-1; D gene: TRBD2; V gene: TRBV7-9; clone size: many; CDR3 protein: CASSSPGGGYNEQFF; CDR3 DNA: TGTGCCAGCAGCTCCCCGGGGGGGGGTTACAATGAGCAGTTCTTC